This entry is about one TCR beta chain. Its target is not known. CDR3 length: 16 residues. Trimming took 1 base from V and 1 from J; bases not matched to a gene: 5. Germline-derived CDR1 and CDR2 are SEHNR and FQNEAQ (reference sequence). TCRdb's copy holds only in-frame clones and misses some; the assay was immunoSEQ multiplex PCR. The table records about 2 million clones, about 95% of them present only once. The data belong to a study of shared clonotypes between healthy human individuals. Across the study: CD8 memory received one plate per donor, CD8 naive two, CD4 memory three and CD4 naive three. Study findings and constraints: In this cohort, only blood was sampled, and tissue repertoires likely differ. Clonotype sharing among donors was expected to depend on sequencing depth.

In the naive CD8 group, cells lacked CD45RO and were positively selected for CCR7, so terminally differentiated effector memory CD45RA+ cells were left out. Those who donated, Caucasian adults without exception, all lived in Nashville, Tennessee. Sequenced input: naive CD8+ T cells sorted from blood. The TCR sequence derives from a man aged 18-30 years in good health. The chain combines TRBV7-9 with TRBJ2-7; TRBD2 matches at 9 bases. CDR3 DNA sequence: TGTGCCAGCAGCTTAGTTGGACTAGCGCAATCCTACGAGCAGTACTTC. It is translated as CASSLVGLAQSYEQYF.